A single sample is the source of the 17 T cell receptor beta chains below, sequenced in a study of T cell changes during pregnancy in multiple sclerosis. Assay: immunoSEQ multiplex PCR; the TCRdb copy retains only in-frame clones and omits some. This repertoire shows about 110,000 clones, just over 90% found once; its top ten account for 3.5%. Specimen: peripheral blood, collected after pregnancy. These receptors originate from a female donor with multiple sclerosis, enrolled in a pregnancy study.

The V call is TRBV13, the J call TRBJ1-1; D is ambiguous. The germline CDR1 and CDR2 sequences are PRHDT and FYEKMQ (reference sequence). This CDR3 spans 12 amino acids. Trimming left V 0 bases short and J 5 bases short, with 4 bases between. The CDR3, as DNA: TGTGCCAGCAGCTTAGGGAGGACTGAAGCTTTCTTT. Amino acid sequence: CASSLGRTEAFF.

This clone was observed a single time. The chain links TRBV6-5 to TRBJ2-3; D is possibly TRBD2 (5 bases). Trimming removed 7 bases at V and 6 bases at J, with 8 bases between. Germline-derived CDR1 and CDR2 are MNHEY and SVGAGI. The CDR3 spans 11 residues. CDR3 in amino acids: CASTRADTQYF. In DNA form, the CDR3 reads TGTGCCAGCACGCGGGCGGATACGCAGTATTTT.

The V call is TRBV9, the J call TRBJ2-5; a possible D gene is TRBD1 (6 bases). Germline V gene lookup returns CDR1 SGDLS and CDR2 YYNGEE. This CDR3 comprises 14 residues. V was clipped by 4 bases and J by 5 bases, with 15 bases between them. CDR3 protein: CASSLGAGLETQYF. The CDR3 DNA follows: TGTGCCAGCAGCCTGGGGGCCGGACTGGAGACCCAGTACTTC. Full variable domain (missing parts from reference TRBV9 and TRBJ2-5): DSGVTQTPKHLITATGQRVTLRCSPRSGDLSVYWYQQSLDQGLQFLIQYYNGEERAKGNILERFSAQQFPDLHSELNLSSLELGDSALYFCASSLGAGLETQYFGPGTRLLVL.

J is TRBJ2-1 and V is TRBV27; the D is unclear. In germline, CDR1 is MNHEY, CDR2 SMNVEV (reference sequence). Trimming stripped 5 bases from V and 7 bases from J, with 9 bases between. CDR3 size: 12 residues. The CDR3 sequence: CASSVSENEQFF. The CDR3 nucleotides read TGTGCCAGCAGTGTAAGCGAGAATGAGCAGTTCTTC.

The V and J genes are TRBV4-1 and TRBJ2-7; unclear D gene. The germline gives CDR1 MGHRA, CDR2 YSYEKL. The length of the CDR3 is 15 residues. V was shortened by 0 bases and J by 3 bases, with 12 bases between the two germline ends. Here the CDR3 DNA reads TGCGCCAGCAGCCAAGATTACAGCCCTCTCTACGAGCAGTACTTC. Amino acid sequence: CASSQDYSPLYEQYF.

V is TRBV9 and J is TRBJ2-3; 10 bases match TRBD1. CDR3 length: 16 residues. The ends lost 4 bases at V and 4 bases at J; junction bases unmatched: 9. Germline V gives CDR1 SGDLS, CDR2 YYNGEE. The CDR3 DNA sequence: TGTGCCAGCAGCCCCCGGACAGGGGGAGAGGCAGATACGCAGTATTTT. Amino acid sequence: CASSPRTGGEADTQYF.

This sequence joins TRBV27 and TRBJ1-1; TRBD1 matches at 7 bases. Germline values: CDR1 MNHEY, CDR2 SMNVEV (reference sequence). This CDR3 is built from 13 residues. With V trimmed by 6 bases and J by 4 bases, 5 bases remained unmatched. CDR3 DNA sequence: TGTGCCAGCAGATCCCAGGGGGGCACTGAAGCTTTCTTT. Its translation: CASRSQGGTEAFF.

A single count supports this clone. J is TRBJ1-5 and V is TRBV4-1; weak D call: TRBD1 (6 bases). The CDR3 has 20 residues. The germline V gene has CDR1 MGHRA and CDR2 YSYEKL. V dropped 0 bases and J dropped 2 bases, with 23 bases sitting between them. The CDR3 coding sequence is TGCGCCAGCAGCCAAGATCTTTATTTACCGCGGGGGCATGGCAATCAGCCCCAGCATTTT. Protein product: CASSQDLYLPRGHGNQPQHF.

The chain's CDR3 is CASSLDSTDRGEKLFF. The CDR3 DNA reads TGTGCCAGCAGTTTGGACAGTACCGACCGGGGTGAAAAACTGTTTTTT. The chain couples TRBV6-6 to TRBJ1-4; weak D call: TRBD1 (6 bases). CDR3 length: 16 amino acids. The V gene's germline CDR1 is MNHNY and CDR2 SVGAGI (reference sequence). Trimming pared 4 bases from V and 7 bases from J, leaving 19 bases between.

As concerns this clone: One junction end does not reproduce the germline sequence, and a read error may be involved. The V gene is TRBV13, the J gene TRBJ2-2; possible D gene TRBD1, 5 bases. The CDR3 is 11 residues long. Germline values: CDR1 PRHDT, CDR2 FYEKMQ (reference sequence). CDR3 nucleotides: TGTGCCAGCAGCTTAGAGGGGTCGAGGCTTTTT. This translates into CASSLEGSRLF. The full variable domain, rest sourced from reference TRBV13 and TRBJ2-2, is AAGVIQSPRHLIKEKRETATLKCYPIPRHDTVYWYQQGPGQDPQFLISFYEKMQSDKGSIPDRFSAQQFSDYHSELNMSSLELGDSALYFCASSLEGSRLFGEGSRLTVL.

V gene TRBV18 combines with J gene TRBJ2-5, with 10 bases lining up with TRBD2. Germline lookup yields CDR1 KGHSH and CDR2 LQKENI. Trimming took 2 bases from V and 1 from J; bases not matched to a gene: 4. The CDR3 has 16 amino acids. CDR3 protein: CASSPRPSGGQETQYF. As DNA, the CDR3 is TGTGCCAGCTCACCAAGGCCTAGCGGGGGCCAAGAGACCCAGTACTTC.

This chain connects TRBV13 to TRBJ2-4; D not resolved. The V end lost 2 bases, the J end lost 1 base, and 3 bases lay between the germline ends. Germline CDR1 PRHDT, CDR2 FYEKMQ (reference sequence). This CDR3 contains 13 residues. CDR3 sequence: CASSLSAKNIQYF. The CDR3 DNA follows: TGTGCCAGCAGCTTATCGGCCAAAAACATTCAGTACTTC.

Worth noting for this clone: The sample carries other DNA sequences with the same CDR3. CDR3 in DNA: TGTGCCAGCAGCTCAGGGGAAGGTGGCTACACCTTC. It translates to CASSSGEGGYTF. The genes are TRBV9 and TRBJ1-2; D might be TRBD1 (6 bases). V was trimmed by 4 bases and J by 7 bases, leaving 11 bases between them. The germline V gene encodes CDR1 SGDLS and CDR2 YYNGEE. The CDR3 loop spans 12 amino acids.

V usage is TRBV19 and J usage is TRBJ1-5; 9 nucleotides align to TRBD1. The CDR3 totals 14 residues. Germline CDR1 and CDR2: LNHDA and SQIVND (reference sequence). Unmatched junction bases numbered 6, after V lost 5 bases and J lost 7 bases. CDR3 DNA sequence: TGTGCCAGTAGTCCGACAGGGGGTGGCCAGCCCCAGCATTTT. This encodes CASSPTGGGQPQHF.

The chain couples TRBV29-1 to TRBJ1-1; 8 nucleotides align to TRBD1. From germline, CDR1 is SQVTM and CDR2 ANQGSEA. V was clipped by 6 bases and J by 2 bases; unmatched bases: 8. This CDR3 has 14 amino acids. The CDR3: CSVSDRGVNTEAFF. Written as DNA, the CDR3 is TGCAGCGTCTCAGACAGGGGAGTCAACACTGAAGCTTTCTTT.

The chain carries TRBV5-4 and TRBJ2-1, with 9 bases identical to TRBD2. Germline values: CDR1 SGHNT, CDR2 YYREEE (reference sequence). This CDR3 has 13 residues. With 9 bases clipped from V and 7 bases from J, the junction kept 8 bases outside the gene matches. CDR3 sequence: CATSAGGRNEQFF. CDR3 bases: TGTGCCACCTCGGCGGGGGGGCGGAATGAGCAGTTCTTC. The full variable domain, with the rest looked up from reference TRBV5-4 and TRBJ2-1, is ETGVTQSPTHLIKTRGQQVTLRCSSQSGHNTVSWYQQALGQGPQFIFQYYREEENGRGNFPPRFSGLQFPNYSSELNVNALELDDSALYLCATSAGGRNEQFFGPGTRLTVL.

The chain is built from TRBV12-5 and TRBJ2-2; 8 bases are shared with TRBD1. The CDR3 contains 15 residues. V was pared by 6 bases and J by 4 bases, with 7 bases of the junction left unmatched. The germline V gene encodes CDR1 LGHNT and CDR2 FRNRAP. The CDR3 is CASGQGAGVTGELFF. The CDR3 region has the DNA TGTGCTAGTGGCCAGGGGGCAGGGGTCACCGGGGAGCTGTTTTTT.